What follows are 8 T cell receptor beta chains derived from one specimen sequenced in a study of blood T cell repertoires in COVID-19 (dated by TCRdb to 2020 to 2021). Library preparation used the immunoSEQ multiplex PCR assay. What TCRdb holds here is the immuneACCESS table cut down to in-frame rearrangements. Part of the clones is not present; checked against another copy, under half of the missing clones reflect an unresolved V gene, and the others are unexplained. The table for this sample lists some 290,000 clones; roughly nine tenths of them were counted only once. The ten most abundant clones make up 2% to 2.5% of the sample. Sequences were obtained from peripheral blood. The receptors were sampled from a woman between 50 and 59 years old who had recovered from COVID-19.

This clone was seen once. The chain combines TRBV4-2 with TRBJ1-2; D is uncertain. The germline V gene encodes CDR1 LGHNA and CDR2 YNFKEQ. With 0 bases removed from V and 7 bases from J, the gap between germline ends came to 9 bases. CDR3 length: 13 residues. The CDR3 protein is CASSQDQRPGYTF. The CDR3, as DNA: TGTGCCAGCAGCCAAGATCAGAGGCCTGGCTACACCTTC.

J is TRBJ1-2 and V is TRBV27; no clear D. Germline V CDR1 and CDR2: MNHEY, SMNVEV (reference sequence). Trimming removed 9 bases from V and 10 bases from J, with 21 bases in between. This CDR3 is built from 13 residues. The chain's CDR3 is CASSRTRAFDYTF. DNA of the CDR3: TGTGCCAGTTCTCGTACGAGGGCTTTTGACTACACCTTC.

The chain joins TRBV4-3 to TRBJ1-2; TRBD1 aligns across 9 bases. CDR3 size: 15 residues. Germline CDR1 reads LGHNA; CDR2 reads YSLEER. The trim removed 0 bases at V and 8 bases at J, leaving 7 bases unmatched. CDR3 sequence: CASSQESGQGRGYTF. CDR3 bases: TGCGCCAGCAGCCAAGAAAGCGGACAGGGGAGAGGCTACACCTTC.

The chain links TRBV28 to TRBJ2-5, with D perhaps TRBD2 (6 bases). The V end lost 6 bases, the J end lost 5 bases, and 10 bases lay between the germline ends. This CDR3 spans 12 amino acids. The V gene's germline CDR1 is MDHEN and CDR2 SYDVKM. CDR3 residues: CASSVSGETQYF. The CDR3 bases are TGTGCCAGCAGCGTAAGCGGGGAGACCCAGTACTTC.

The rearrangement links TRBV7-2 to TRBJ2-3; 8 bases fit TRBD2. The V and J ends lost 2 bases and 5 bases, in that order; junction bases with no gene match: 3. This CDR3 contains 14 residues. Germline loops: CDR1 SGHTA, CDR2 FQGNSA. The CDR3: CASSLTLAGDTQYF. The DNA of the CDR3 is TGTGCCAGCAGCTTAACGCTAGCGGGAGATACGCAGTATTTT.

This clone was detected many times. This same CDR3 is encoded by further DNA sequences in the sample. The chain couples TRBV6-5 to TRBJ2-3; 10 nucleotides agree with TRBD2. V was clipped by 6 bases and J by 3 bases; unmatched bases: 0. Germline V gene sequence: CDR1 MNHEY, CDR2 SVGAGI. This CDR3 comprises 13 residues. CDR3: CASRTSGTDTQYF. CDR3 bases: TGTGCCAGCAGGACTAGCGGGACAGATACGCAGTATTTT.

The rearrangement links TRBV10-3 to TRBJ2-1; 14 bases line up with TRBD2. The CDR3 runs to 17 residues. CDR1 is ENHRY and CDR2 is SYGVKD in the germline V gene. J lost 5 bases, V lost 4 bases, and 7 bases had no gene match. CDR3 residues: CAISGGLAGESHNEQFF. In nucleotides, the CDR3 is TGTGCCATCAGTGGGGGACTAGCGGGAGAGTCCCACAATGAGCAGTTCTTC.

This clone has just a few counts. The chain is built from TRBV7-9 and TRBJ2-1, with 12 bases identical to TRBD2. The germline gives CDR1 SEHNR, CDR2 FQNEAQ (reference sequence). The ends lost 6 bases at V and 8 bases at J; junction bases unmatched: 5. The CDR3 spans 14 residues. CDR3 DNA: TGTGCCAGCAGACGAAGACTAGCGGGGGATGAGCAGTTCTTC. Its translation: CASRRRLAGDEQFF.